This T cell receptor (beta chain) was observed in a study of technical replicates of blood from a handful of donors (dated by TCRdb to about 2017). Spanning cysteine to phenylalanine, the CDR3 consists of 15 amino acids. The read is trimmed to its CDR3 DNA, 45 bases read in frame from base 1. The trim is 5 bases for V and 0 bases for J, with a gap of 11 bases between the germline ends. From the germline V gene (reference sequence), CDR1 is SSHAT and CDR2 is FNYEAQ. Receptors were amplified or captured by the immunoSEQ multiplex PCR assay. TCRdb provides this immuneACCESS table in a form limited to in-frame rearrangements. Some clones are lacking; in checked studies, under half of them reflect an unresolved V gene, and why the rest are absent is not known. In all, the sample holds some 67,000 clones, and nearly 98% of those were seen once. The ten largest clonotypes hold under 0.2% of the sample. A note on this clone: Its antigen specificity is not known. Base qualities are not provided; no much larger clone lies one nucleotide away.

This clonotype was obtained from a human donor in good health. What was sequenced was T cells isolated from PBMCs. Recombination joined TRBV7-7 with TRBJ1-3; the D gene is unclear. The DNA sequence reads TGTGCCAGCAGCACCGGGGAGAACTCTGGAAACACCATATATTTT. Its protein is CASSTGENSGNTIYF. Outside the CDR3, residues come from the reference TRBV7-7 and TRBJ1-3 proteins, so the full variable domain is: GAGVSQSPRYKVTKRGQDVTLRCDPISSHATLYWYQQALGQGPEFLTYFNYEAQPDKSGLPSDRFSAERPEGSISTLTIQRTEQRDSAMYRCASSTGENSGNTIYFGEGSWLTVV.